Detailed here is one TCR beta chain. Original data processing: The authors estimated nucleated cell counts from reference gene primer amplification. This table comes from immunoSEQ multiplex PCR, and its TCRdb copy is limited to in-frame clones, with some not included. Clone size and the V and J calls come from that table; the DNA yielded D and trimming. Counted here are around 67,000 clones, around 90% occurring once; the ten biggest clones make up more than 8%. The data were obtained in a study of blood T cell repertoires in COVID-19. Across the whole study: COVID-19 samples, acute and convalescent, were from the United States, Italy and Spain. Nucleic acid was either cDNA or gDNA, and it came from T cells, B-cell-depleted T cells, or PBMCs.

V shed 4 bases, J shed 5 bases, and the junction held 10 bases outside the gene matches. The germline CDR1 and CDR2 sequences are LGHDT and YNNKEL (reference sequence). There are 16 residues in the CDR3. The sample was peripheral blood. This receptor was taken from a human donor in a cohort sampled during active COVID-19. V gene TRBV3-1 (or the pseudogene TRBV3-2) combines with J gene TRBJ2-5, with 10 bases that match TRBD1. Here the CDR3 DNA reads TGTGCCAGCAGCCCCCCGGGACAGGGGACAGGGGAGACCCAGTACTTC. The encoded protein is CASSPPGQGTGETQYF.